This T cell receptor beta chain stems from a study of shared clonotypes between healthy human individuals. Study-wide results and caveats: Richness estimates generally favored naive over memory subsets.

TCRdb keeps only in-frame clones here, not all; method: immunoSEQ multiplex PCR. The data show 1.4 million to 1.5 million clones, roughly 95% seen once. This clone showed up just once. What it recognizes is unknown. V trimming: 0 bases; J trimming: 7 bases; junction bases outside the gene matches: 13. The CDR3 totals 17 residues. Looked up from germline, CDR1 is SGHRS and CDR2 is YFSETQ. This TCR came from a man aged 30 to 39 in good health. The sample consisted of naive CD4+ T cells sorted from blood. Subset denoted: CD45RA+ positively selected. This chain joins TRBV5-1 and TRBJ2-1; 7 bases align to TRBD2. CDR3 sequence reads: CASSLELAGAYRNEQFF. CDR3 DNA sequence: TGCGCCAGCAGCTTGGAGTTGGCGGGAGCGTATCGGAATGAGCAGTTCTTC.